The sequence of this TCR beta chain was determined in a study of CD4 T cells in relation to SARS-CoV-2 and coronaviruses. Profiling relied on immunoSEQ multiplex PCR, and the TCRdb table lists in-frame clones only, not all of them. This sample has under 25,000 clones; 70% to 80% occur once, and the top ten carry approximately 14%. Points on this clone: The antigen is undetermined.

Unexposed donor CD4+ T cells date from 2011-2018, before the COVID-19 pandemic. After roughly 9 days of culture, CD4+ T cells were isolated. The clonotype was recovered from a human donor in good health. The sequencing input was CD4+ T cells from PBMCs, cultured in vitro.

CDR3 in amino acids: CASSLGAIMGQETQYF. The CDR3 bases are TGCGCCAGCAGCTTGGGAGCAATTATGGGCCAAGAGACCCAGTACTTC. V usage is TRBV5-1 and J usage is TRBJ2-5, with unresolved D. The V gene lost 0 bases and the J gene lost 1 base, with 13 bases spanning the gap. Germline CDR1 reads SGHRS; CDR2 reads YFSETQ. The CDR3 length is 16 residues.